This T cell receptor beta chain was captured in a study of Graves' ophthalmopathy and Graves' hyperthyroidism. Overall study context: Ahead of any treatment, peripheral blood was obtained at the initial diagnosis. Overall study findings and caveats: The blood repertoire also included most expanded thyroid clonotypes above 0.001 frequency.

Amplification of the TCR beta CDR3 regions used RNA transcripts (as template). An initial RT-PCR round employing HTBI primers preceded a second-round multiplex PCR. TCRdb reanalysed the multiplex PCR reads using MiXCR and keeps one entry per CDR3 protein. The sample consists of 500,000 to 800,000 distinct CDR3 sequences, 35% to 45% of them appearing once. Looked up from germline, CDR1 is LGHDT and CDR2 is YNNKEL (reference sequence). The CDR3 is 13 residues long. V was clipped by 4 bases and J by 3 bases, with 10 bases between them. The study enrolled ophthalmopathy donors with moderate-to-severe activity, CAS ≥3, NOSPECS ≥4 and duration under 3 months. This clonotype occurred a few times. Its antigen remains unidentified.

This sequence joins TRBV3-1 and TRBJ2-7; no definite D call. Input material: peripheral blood. The receptor comes from an adult man with Graves' ophthalmopathy. The CDR3: CASSPNGDYEQYF. CDR3 DNA sequence: TGTGCCAGCAGCCCGAACGGAGACTACGAGCAGTACTTC.